What follows are 26 T cell receptor beta chains derived from one specimen sequenced in a study of blood T cell repertoires in COVID-19 (dated by TCRdb to about 2020). The protocol used for the library was the immunoSEQ multiplex PCR assay. TCRdb's version of the immuneACCESS table is confined to in-frame rearrangements and falls short of the full clone set. An unresolved V gene accounts for under half of the shortfall where checked; the remainder is of unknown origin. This sample holds under 300,000 clones; about 82% were observed only once. The biggest ten clones account for 5.5% to 7.5% of the sample. Sequenced material: peripheral blood. The receptor source for this set is a woman in her fifties or sixties with active or convalescent COVID-19.

The chain has TRBV6-5 and TRBJ1-1; D is uncertain. This CDR3 is 14 amino acids long. The germline V gene has CDR1 MNHEY and CDR2 SVGAGI. Trimming cost V 2 bases and J 2 bases, with 9 bases left between them. The CDR3: CASSYGLSNTEAFF. CDR3 sequence (DNA): TGTGCCAGCAGTTACGGACTTTCCAACACTGAAGCTTTCTTT.

The rearrangement links TRBV21-1 to TRBJ2-7; TRBD2, the table's D call, was not compared with the DNA. TRBV21-1 is a listed pseudogene. The CDR3 contains 19 residues. CDR3 loop: CASSKAGSLAGVPTYEQYF. Here the CDR3 DNA reads TGTGCCAGCAGCAAAGCAGGTTCCCTAGCGGGAGTCCCCACCTACGAGCAGTACTTC.

The chain recombines TRBV2 with TRBJ1-5, with D uncertain. Trimming shortened V by 2 bases and J by 2 bases, and 10 bases separated the two germline ends. The CDR3 loop spans 15 amino acids. CDR1 SNHLY and CDR2 FYNNEI come from the germline V gene. The CDR3 loop reads CASSERGMGNQPQHF. DNA for the CDR3: TGTGCCAGCAGTGAAAGAGGGATGGGCAATCAGCCCCAGCATTTT. The variable domain in full, with the rest retrieved from reference TRBV2 and TRBJ1-5, is EPEVTQTPSHQVTQMGQEVILRCVPISNHLYFYWYRQILGQKVEFLVSFYNNEISEKSEIFDDQFSVERPDGSNFTLKIRSTKLEDSAMYFCASSERGMGNQPQHFGDGTRLSIL.

This chain links TRBV7-5 with TRBJ1-5; the D call in the table, TRBD1, was not verified against the DNA. TRBV7-5 is noted as a pseudogene. The CDR3 contains 15 residues. The CDR3 here is CARRTGTGSYQPQHF. For the CDR3, the DNA is TGTGCCAGAAGAACCGGGACAGGGTCTTACCAGCCCCAGCATTTT.

J is TRBJ1-1 and V is TRBV5-4; weak D call: TRBD1 (5 bases). CDR3 length: 16 amino acids. Germline V CDR1 and CDR2: SGHNT, YYREEE (reference sequence). Trimming shortened V by 6 bases and J by 2 bases, and 20 bases separated the two germline ends. The CDR3 reads CASTPRAGGDNTEAFF. Here the CDR3 DNA reads TGTGCCAGCACCCCCCGTGCGGGGGGGGACAACACTGAAGCTTTCTTT.

This chain links TRBV27 with TRBJ2-5, with 7 bases identical to TRBD1. The CDR3 totals 14 residues. Germline V lookup: CDR1 MNHEY, CDR2 SMNVEV (reference sequence). The V gene end was trimmed by 4 bases and the J gene end by 1 base; junction bases not matched to a gene: 3. The DNA of the CDR3 is TGTGCCAGCAGTTCCGGACAGGTCCAAGAGACCCAGTACTTC. This sequence encodes CASSSGQVQETQYF.

The CDR3 DNA is TGTGCCAGCAGCGTAGGGACAGGCGCAGATACGCAGTATTTT. This codes for CASSVGTGADTQYF. This rearrangement joins TRBV7-2 to TRBJ2-3; 8 bases match TRBD1. This CDR3 comprises 14 residues. In germline, CDR1 is SGHTA, CDR2 FQGNSA. V was pared by 5 bases and J by 4 bases, with 5 bases of the junction left unmatched.

The J gene is TRBJ1-2, the V gene TRBV5-1; tentative D call: TRBD1 (5 bases). The ends were cut back, 0 bases at V and 8 bases at J, with 14 bases in the middle. In germline, CDR1 is SGHRS, CDR2 YFSETQ. The length of the CDR3 is 14 residues. The CDR3 DNA reads as TGCGCCAGCAGCTTGGGTACAGGCCAAGGGGGCTACACCTTC. The encoded protein is CASSLGTGQGGYTF.

The J gene is TRBJ2-7, the V gene TRBV7-8, with 7 bases that match TRBD1. CDR1 is SGHVS, CDR2 FQNEAQ, per germline. After removal of 0 bases from V and 3 bases from J, the junction contained 8 bases not matched to a gene. The CDR3 has 16 amino acids. The CDR3 DNA sequence: TGTGCCAGCAGCTTAGCGCTCTCCAGGGGGATCTACGAGCAGTACTTC. Translating it yields CASSLALSRGIYEQYF.

The chain carries TRBV7-2 and TRBJ2-5, with 8 bases matching TRBD2. The CDR3 sequence is 15 residues long. The J segment lost 5 bases and the V segment lost 5 bases, leaving 10 bases of the junction unmatched. Germline assignment: CDR1 SGHTA and CDR2 FQGNSA. CDR3 DNA sequence: TGTGCCAGCAGCCCCTCCGGGGGGGCCTGGGAGACCCAGTACTTC. It encodes CASSPSGGAWETQYF.

This chain uses TRBV7-9 with TRBJ2-1; 10 positions match TRBD2. The germline CDR1 and CDR2 sequences are SEHNR and FQNEAQ (reference sequence). The CDR3 runs to 16 residues. Trimming cost V 3 bases and J 8 bases; bases outside gene matches: 10. The CDR3 DNA reads as TGTGCCAGCAGCTTGCTAGCGGGAGTACTGGCCGATGAGCAGTTCTTC. This sequence encodes CASSLLAGVLADEQFF. Variable domain in full (rest from reference TRBV7-9 and TRBJ2-1): DTGVSQNPRHKITKRGQNVTFRCDPISEHNRLYWYRQTLGQGPEFLTYFQNEAQLEKSRLLSDRFSAERPKGSFSTLEIQRTEQGDSAMYLCASSLLAGVLADEQFFGPGTRLTVL.

This chain joins TRBV5-1 and TRBJ1-4; D is possibly TRBD1 (5 bases). CDR1 and CDR2 from the germline V gene are SGHRS and YFSETQ. The CDR3 length is 15 residues. The ends were cut back, 0 bases at V and 3 bases at J, with 9 bases in the middle. CDR3: CASSLGQSANEKLFF. In nucleotides, the CDR3 is TGCGCCAGCAGCTTGGGACAGTCCGCTAATGAAAAACTGTTTTTT.

The chain links TRBV7-2 to TRBJ2-3; D perhaps matches TRBD1 (5 bases). Trimming pared 3 bases from V and 3 bases from J, leaving 7 bases between. Germline assignment: CDR1 SGHTA and CDR2 FQGNSA. This CDR3 comprises 13 residues. The CDR3 coding sequence is TGTGCCAGCAGCTTGCAGGGAACAGATACGCAGTATTTT. Protein sequence: CASSLQGTDTQYF.

The chain employs TRBV29-1 and TRBJ1-2; D unclear. The CDR3 covers 14 residues. Germline V gene lookup returns CDR1 SQVTM and CDR2 ANQGSEA. Trimming shortened V by 3 bases and J by 5 bases, and 16 bases separated the two germline ends. For the CDR3, the DNA is TGCAGCGTTGATTGGGAGGGCTCCTGGTATGGCTACACCTTC. Translation: CSVDWEGSWYGYTF.

The chain combines TRBV30 with TRBJ1-6, with D possibly matching TRBD1 (5 bases). V was cut by 5 bases and J by 5 bases, with 19 bases left in between. Germline V lookup: CDR1 GTSNPN, CDR2 SVGIG (reference sequence). The CDR3 extends over 16 amino acids. The CDR3 sequence: CAWARWGTVNNSPLHF. CDR3 DNA sequence: TGTGCCTGGGCCCGGTGGGGCACAGTTAATAATTCACCCCTCCACTTT.

The chain employs TRBV7-3 and TRBJ2-2; TRBD1 might be the D (5 bases). Germline loops: CDR1 SGHTA, CDR2 FQGTGA. There are 14 residues in the CDR3. V dropped 5 bases and J dropped 6 bases, with 13 bases sitting between them. CDR3: CASSLQPGSGELFF. In nucleotides, the CDR3 is TGTGCCAGCAGCCTCCAGCCAGGGTCCGGGGAGCTGTTTTTT.

V is TRBV28 and J is TRBJ2-5, with TRBD2 identical over 7 bases. The CDR3 is 14 residues long. V was pared by 3 bases and J by 2 bases, with 3 bases of the junction left unmatched. The germline CDR1 and CDR2 sequences are MDHEN and SYDVKM. CDR3 loop: CASSLGGTQETQYF. CDR3 bases: TGTGCCAGCAGTTTGGGGGGGACTCAAGAGACCCAGTACTTC.

The chain carries TRBV4-2 and TRBJ1-5, with D possibly matching TRBD1 (6 bases). The CDR3 sequence is 14 residues long. The V gene's germline CDR1 is LGHNA and CDR2 YNFKEQ. V was clipped by 1 base and J by 5 bases, with 9 bases between them. The CDR3 spells CASSQGGGHQPQHF. The DNA for the CDR3 is TGTGCCAGCAGCCAAGGAGGGGGTCATCAGCCCCAGCATTTT.

The chain joins TRBV19 to TRBJ2-5, with TRBD1 matching 8 bases. This CDR3 has 14 amino acids. The V gene's germline CDR1 is LNHDA and CDR2 SQIVND (reference sequence). Unmatched junction bases numbered 7, after V lost 5 bases and J lost 5 bases. The CDR3 DNA reads as TGTGCCAGTAGTCTGGACAGGGATGTGGAGACCCAGTACTTC. Translated, it gives CASSLDRDVETQYF.

The rearrangement uses TRBV3-1 (or the pseudogene TRBV3-2) and TRBJ1-1, with TRBD1 identical over 7 bases. The CDR3 is 15 amino acids. J gave up 3 bases and V 4 bases, and 8 bases lay outside the gene matches. Germline values: CDR1 LGHDT, CDR2 YNNKEL (reference sequence). DNA for the CDR3: TGTGCCAGCAGCCTCACGAGCAGGGGGGACACTGAAGCTTTCTTT. Translation: CASSLTSRGDTEAFF.

This rearrangement joins TRBV11-2 to TRBJ2-1; 15 bases match TRBD2. The J segment lost 0 bases and the V segment lost 2 bases, leaving 5 bases of the junction unmatched. Germline V gene lookup returns CDR1 SGHAT and CDR2 FQNNGV. The CDR3 contains 19 residues. The CDR3 DNA sequence: TGTGCCAGCAGCTTATTCGGACTAGCGGGAGGGAGCTCCTACAATGAGCAGTTCTTC. This codes for CASSLFGLAGGSSYNEQFF.

This clone occurred a few times. V usage is TRBV7-9 and J usage is TRBJ1-2; TRBD1 aligns across 7 bases. Looked up from germline, CDR1 is SEHNR and CDR2 is FQNEAQ (reference sequence). CDR3 length: 15 amino acids. V trimming: 0 bases; J trimming: 3 bases; junction bases outside the gene matches: 4. Here the CDR3 DNA reads TGTGCCAGCAGCTTAGCACAGGGGCGACACTATGGCTACACCTTC. Translated, it gives CASSLAQGRHYGYTF.

This chain links TRBV5-6 with TRBJ2-2; TRBD2 agrees at 11 bases. CDR1 is SGHDT, CDR2 YYEEEE, per germline. V shed 1 base and J 4 bases; nucleotides not matched to a gene: 12. The CDR3 contains 19 residues. CDR3 in amino acids: CASSLWLAGGVVGTGELFF. The CDR3 bases are TGTGCCAGCAGCTTGTGGCTAGCGGGAGGAGTAGTAGGCACCGGGGAGCTGTTTTTT. Drawing the rest from reference TRBV5-6 and TRBJ2-2, the complete variable domain is DAGVTQSPTHLIKTRGQQVTLRCSPKSGHDTVSWYQQALGQGPQFIFQYYEEEERQRGNFPDRFSGHQFPNYSSELNVNALLLGDSALYLCASSLWLAGGVVGTGELFFGEGSRLTVL.

The rearrangement links TRBV7-2 to TRBJ2-1, with TRBD2 matching 7 bases. The germline V gene encodes CDR1 SGHTA and CDR2 FQGNSA. The CDR3 is made up of 14 amino acids. V lost 4 bases, J lost 3 bases, and 3 bases stayed unmatched. The CDR3 here is CASSSLAVYNEQFF. The CDR3 DNA is TGTGCCAGCAGCTCGCTAGCGGTCTACAATGAGCAGTTCTTC.

This clone has a single count. The chain joins TRBV7-3 to TRBJ1-1, with TRBD1 as a possible D gene (6 bases). Trimming removed 5 bases from V and 1 base from J, with 11 bases in between. The CDR3 has 14 residues. The germline CDR1 and CDR2 sequences are SGHTA and FQGTGA. CDR3: CASSPGHQNTEAFF. The CDR3 DNA follows: TGTGCCAGCAGCCCGGGACACCAGAACACTGAAGCTTTCTTT.

This clone was seen once. The chain links TRBV5-4 to TRBJ2-5; 9 positions agree with TRBD2. CDR1 and CDR2 from the germline V gene are SGHNT and YYREEE (reference sequence). The CDR3 consists of 15 residues. After removal of 6 bases from V and 5 bases from J, the junction contained 11 bases not matched to a gene. The CDR3 DNA reads TGTGCCAGCACCCCGGGGGCGGGAGGGTTGGAGACCCAGTACTTC. Translating gives CASTPGAGGLETQYF.